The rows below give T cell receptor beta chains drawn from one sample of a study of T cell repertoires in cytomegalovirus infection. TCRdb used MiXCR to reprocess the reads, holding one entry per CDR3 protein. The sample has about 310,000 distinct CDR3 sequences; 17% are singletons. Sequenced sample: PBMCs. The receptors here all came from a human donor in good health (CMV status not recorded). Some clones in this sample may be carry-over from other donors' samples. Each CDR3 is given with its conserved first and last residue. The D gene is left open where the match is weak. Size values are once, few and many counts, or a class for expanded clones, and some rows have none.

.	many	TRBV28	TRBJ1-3	TGTGCCAGCAGTTTATCAGACAGAGGCTCTGGAAACACCATATATTTT	CASSLSDRGSGNTIYF
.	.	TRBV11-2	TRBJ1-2	TGTGCCAGCAGCCCGGGATGGGGAGCGGGCTATGGCTACACCTTC	CASSPGWGAGYGYTF
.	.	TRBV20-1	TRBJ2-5	TGCAGTGCTTACGTTTTAGGGACCCAGTACTTC	CSAYVLGTQYF
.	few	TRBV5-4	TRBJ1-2	TGTGCCAGCAGCTTGGGGCCCGGGTACGCTAACTATGGCTACACCTTC	CASSLGPGYANYGYTF
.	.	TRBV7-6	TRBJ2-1	TGTGCCAGCAGCCCACCTGGTGGGGCCCACAATGAGCAGTTCTTC	CASSPPGGAHNEQFF
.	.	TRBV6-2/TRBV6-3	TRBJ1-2	TGTGCCAGCATCAAAGAGAGCGGCTACTATGGCTACACCTTC	CASIKESGYYGYTF
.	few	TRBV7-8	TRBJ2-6	TGTGCCAGCAGCTTCCAGGGGGGATCTGGGGCCAACGTCCTGACTTTC	CASSFQGGSGANVLTF
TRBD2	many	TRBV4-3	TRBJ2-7	TGCGCCAGCAGCCAGGCTCTAGCGGGGCTAACCGAGCAGTACTTC	CASSQALAGLTEQYF
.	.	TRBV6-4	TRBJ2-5	TGTGCCAGCAGTCGGGGCAACCAAGAGACCCAGTACTTC	CASSRGNQETQYF
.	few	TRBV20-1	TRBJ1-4	TGCAGTGCTAGTCGTGACAGATTGATTAATGAAAAACTGTTTTTT	CSASRDRLINEKLFF
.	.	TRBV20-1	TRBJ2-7	TGCAGTGCTAGTCCCTCGTCCTACGAGCAGTACTTC	CSASPSSYEQYF
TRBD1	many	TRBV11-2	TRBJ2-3	TGTGCCAGCAGCCCAGGACAGGGGCGACCTACAGATACGCAGTATTTT	CASSPGQGRPTDTQYF
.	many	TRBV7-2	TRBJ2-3	TGTGCCAGCAGCTTTTACGGGATCACATCAGATACGCAGTATTTT	CASSFYGITSDTQYF
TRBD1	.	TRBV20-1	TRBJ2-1	TGCAGTATCGGGCCCCTCGGGACAGGCGACTCCTACAATGAGCAGTTCTTC	CSIGPLGTGDSYNEQFF
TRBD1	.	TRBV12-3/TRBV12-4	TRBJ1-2	TGTGCCAGCAGCCACCCCGGGACAGGGCTCTATGGCTACACCTTC	CASSHPGTGLYGYTF
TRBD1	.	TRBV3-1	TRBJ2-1	TGTGCCAGCAGCCCAACCCTCGGACAGGGTGACAATGAGCAGTTCTTC	CASSPTLGQGDNEQFF
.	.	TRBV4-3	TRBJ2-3	TGCGCCAGCAGCCCTAACCCGACCGGCGCAGATACGCAGTATTTT	CASSPNPTGADTQYF
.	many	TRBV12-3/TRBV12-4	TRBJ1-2	TGTGCCAGCAGGGGGACATGGGACTATGGCTACACCTTC	CASRGTWDYGYTF
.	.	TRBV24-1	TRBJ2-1	TGTGCCACCAGTGACAGCTACCGGGACGGAGACTCTAGCTCCTACAATGAGCAGTTCTTC	CATSDSYRDGDSSSYNEQFF
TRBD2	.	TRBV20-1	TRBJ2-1	TGCAGTGCTAGAGATGTGATTAGCGGGGGGGCCGAGGGACTAAATGAGCAGTTCTTC	CSARDVISGGAEGLNEQFF
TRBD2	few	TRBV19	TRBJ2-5	TGTGCCAGTAGTAGACTAGCGGGGGGCCTGGAGACCCAGTACTTC	CASSRLAGGLETQYF
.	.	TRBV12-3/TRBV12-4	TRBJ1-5	TGTGCCAGCAGCTCCGCCCGGGGAGGTCAGCCCCAGCATTTT	CASSSARGGQPQHF
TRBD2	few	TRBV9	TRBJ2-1	TGTGCCAGCAGCGTAAATGGGCTAGCGGGGATCAATGAGCAGTTCTTC	CASSVNGLAGINEQFF